This is a list of T cell receptor beta chains from one sample in a study of identical twins. MiXCR, run by TCRdb on the 5' RACE reads, gives a single entry per CDR3 protein. The profile shows some 1,700,000 distinct CDR3 sequences, around a third of them singletons. The sample comprised cord blood. The origin of the receptors is a newborn girl in good health. Each CDR3 is given with its conserved first and last residue. D genes are given only for firm matches. Expanded clones get a size class; other rows say once, few or many, or leave the size out.

DNA,CDR3,V,J,D,size
TGTGCCAGCAGCGTGGGACAGAAAATGGGGAATGAGCAGTTCTTC,CASSVGQKMGNEQFF,TRBV9,TRBJ2-1,TRBD1,-
TGTGCCAGCAGTTACTCGGTCAGCGGGGGTGAGCAGTTCTTC,CASSYSVSGGEQFF,TRBV6-5,TRBJ2-1,TRBD2,few
TGTGCCAGCAGTTTAGATAGCGGGAGCTCCTACGAGCAGTACTTC,CASSLDSGSSYEQYF,TRBV5-1,TRBJ2-7,TRBD2,many
TGTGCCATCACCCGACAGATGAACACTGAAGCTTTCTTT,CAITRQMNTEAFF,TRBV10-3,TRBJ1-1,-,few
TGCGCCAGCAGCCAAGCTCTTACGGGTAGCAGATTCTACGAGCAGTACTTC,CASSQALTGSRFYEQYF,TRBV4-3,TRBJ2-7,-,-
TGCAGTGCTAGAGATAGGAAACTAGCGGGTGCCGATGAGCAGTACTTC,CSARDRKLAGADEQYF,TRBV20-1,TRBJ2-5,TRBD2,-
TGCAGTGCGGACCGGGCCGACATGCAGTATTTT,CSADRADMQYF,TRBV20-1,TRBJ2-3,-,few
TGTGCCAGCACACACGTATTGGGGAGTAAGTCCTACGATCAGTACTTC,CASTHVLGSKSYDQYF,TRBV6-5,TRBJ2-7,-,-
TGTGCCAGCAGTTACACAGGGGTGTGGGCTAACTATGGCTACACCTTC,CASSYTGVWANYGYTF,TRBV6-5,TRBJ1-2,TRBD1,-
TGCAGTGCTTTGGACCCCAATAACTATAGCTACACCTTC,CSALDPNNYSYTF,TRBV20-1,TRBJ1-2,-,-
TGCAGTGCCGGGGACAGTTATGGCTACACCTTC,CSAGDSYGYTF,TRBV20-1,TRBJ1-2,TRBD1,few
TGCGCCAGCAGCCACGTAGGACAGGGGGCCAGAGATACGCAGTATTTT,CASSHVGQGARDTQYF,TRBV4-1,TRBJ2-3,TRBD1,-
TGTGCCAGCAGTGAAGAATGGGGCCGGATCGCCACAGATACGCAGTATTTT,CASSEEWGRIATDTQYF,TRBV25-1,TRBJ2-3,-,-
TGCAGCACAAAGGGACTAGCAAATAACGAGCAGTACTTC,CSTKGLANNEQYF,TRBV29-1,TRBJ2-7,TRBD2,-
TGTGCCAGCAGCGTAGCTACAGGTCCAGACACCGGGGAGCTGTTTTTT,CASSVATGPDTGELFF,TRBV9,TRBJ2-2,-,-
TGCAGTGCTAGGCAAGGGACTAGCGGGGGGTCCTACAATGAGCAGTTCTTC,CSARQGTSGGSYNEQFF,TRBV20-1,TRBJ2-1,TRBD2,few